The TCR beta chain described here comes from a study of blood T cell repertoires in COVID-19. Clones were read by immunoSEQ multiplex PCR, and TCRdb kept only the in-frame ones, dropping some. The table records tens of thousands of clones, approximately 80% of them present only once. The germline gives CDR1 MNHEY, CDR2 SVGAGI. Trimming stripped 3 bases from V and 7 bases from J, with 10 bases between. The CDR3 runs 14 residues. Specimen: peripheral blood. The origin of this receptor is a man aged 80 or over with acute or convalescent COVID-19. The genes are TRBV6-5 and TRBJ1-6, with D perhaps matching TRBD1 (5 bases). CDR3 residues: CASSYFRENSPLHF. For the CDR3, the DNA is TGTGCCAGCAGTTATTTCAGGGAAAATTCACCCCTCCACTTT.